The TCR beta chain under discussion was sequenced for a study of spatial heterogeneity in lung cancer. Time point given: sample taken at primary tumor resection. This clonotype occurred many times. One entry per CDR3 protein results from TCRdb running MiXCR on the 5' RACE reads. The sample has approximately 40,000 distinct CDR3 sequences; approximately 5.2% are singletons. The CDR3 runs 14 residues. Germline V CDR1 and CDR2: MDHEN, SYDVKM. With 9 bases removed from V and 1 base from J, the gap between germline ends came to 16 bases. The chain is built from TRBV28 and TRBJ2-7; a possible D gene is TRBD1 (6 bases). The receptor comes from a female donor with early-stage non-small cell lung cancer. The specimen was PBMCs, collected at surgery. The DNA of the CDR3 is TGTGCCAGTAGAAGGGCAGGGGATTCCTACGAGCAGTACTTC. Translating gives CASRRAGDSYEQYF.